The 17 T cell receptor beta chains below come from one sample, sequenced in a study of metastatic and nonmetastatic thyroid tumors. MiXCR re-clonotyped the PCR reads for TCRdb. Of about 41,000 clones listed, 10% to 12% were seen once; the top ten hold approximately 22%. Every patient underwent thyroid surgery untreated. The sample consisted of blood. The receptors derive from a female donor with papillary thyroid cancer or a benign thyroid nodule (not recorded which). Some clones in this sample may be carry-over from other donors' samples.

In nucleotides, the CDR3 is TGTGCCAGCAGTGGAGTGATGGTCAGGTTTTGGGAAAAACTGTTTTTT. Translation: CASSGVMVRFWEKLFF. This chain links TRBV6-1 with TRBJ1-4; D gene unclear. The V end lost 4 bases, the J end lost 8 bases, and 20 bases lay between the germline ends. The germline V gene has CDR1 MNHNS and CDR2 SASEGT. The CDR3 spans 16 residues.

This clone came up many times. The chain links TRBV9 to TRBJ2-2; D uncertain. The CDR3 has 15 residues. Trimming stripped 3 bases from V and 6 bases from J, with 15 bases between. The germline CDR1 and CDR2 sequences are SGDLS and YYNGEE. DNA of the CDR3: TGTGCCAGCAGCGCCACCCCAATCCCCGCCGGGGAGCTGTTTTTT. The encoded protein is CASSATPIPAGELFF. Based on the CDR3 plus reference TRBV9 and TRBJ2-2, the full variable domain is DSGVTQTPKHLITATGQRVTLRCSPRSGDLSVYWYQQSLDQGLQFLIQYYNGEERAKGNILERFSAQQFPDLHSELNLSSLELGDSALYFCASSATPIPAGELFFGEGSRLTVL.

This clone was observed at least ten times. V and J are TRBV20-1 and TRBJ1-2; no clear D. This CDR3 contains 13 residues. The V and J ends lost 0 bases and 5 bases respectively, with 10 bases between them. CDR1 DFQATT and CDR2 SNEGSKA come from the germline V gene (reference sequence). The CDR3 DNA sequence: TGCAGTGCTAGAGATCCTATCGGGTATGGCTACACCTTC. This translates into CSARDPIGYGYTF.

This clone turned up a few times. The V gene is TRBV28, the J gene TRBJ1-2, with D unclear. The CDR3 spans 13 residues. Trimming shortened V by 5 bases and J by 3 bases, and 10 bases separated the two germline ends. The germline CDR1 and CDR2 sequences are MDHEN and SYDVKM. The CDR3 bases are TGTGCCAGCAGTAACCAGGAGTACTATGGCTACACCTTC. Amino acid sequence: CASSNQEYYGYTF.

The chain has TRBV9 and TRBJ2-7, with unresolved D. The CDR3 has 13 amino acids. Trimming shortened V by 5 bases and J by 5 bases, and 14 bases separated the two germline ends. Germline-derived CDR1 and CDR2 are SGDLS and YYNGEE. The CDR3 sequence is CASSGQLPHEQYF. CDR3 DNA sequence: TGTGCCAGCAGTGGCCAGCTCCCACACGAGCAGTACTTC. Full variable domain (rest looked up from reference TRBV9 and TRBJ2-7): DSGVTQTPKHLITATGQRVTLRCSPRSGDLSVYWYQQSLDQGLQFLIQYYNGEERAKGNILERFSAQQFPDLHSELNLSSLELGDSALYFCASSGQLPHEQYFGPGTRLTVT.

This clone was counted ten times or more. The chain uses TRBV5-4 and TRBJ1-2; D not certain. Germline V gene data show CDR1 as SGHNT and CDR2 as YYREEE (reference sequence). The CDR3 covers 14 residues. V shed 4 bases and J shed 5 bases, with 15 bases lying between them. CDR3 DNA: TGTGCCAGCAGCACATACACTGAGGGTTATGGCTACACCTTC. Its translation is CASSTYTEGYGYTF.

Worth noting for this clone: One junction end does not reproduce the germline sequence, and a read error may be involved. The chain links TRBV18 to TRBJ1-1; no clear D gene. CDR3 size: 13 residues. Germline values: CDR1 KGHSH, CDR2 LQKENI. CDR3 nucleotides: TGTGCCAGCTCATCAGCGGTGAACACTGAGGCTTTCTTT. Its protein is CASSSAVNTEAFF.

This clone showed up many times. The chain carries TRBV4-3 and TRBJ2-3; D possibly matches TRBD1 or TRBD2 (5 bases each). V lost 0 bases and J 5 bases, leaving 24 bases between the germline ends. CDR3 length: 19 residues. CDR1 is LGHNA and CDR2 is YSLEER in the germline V gene. CDR3 protein: CASSQDASRGEWVRDTQYF. The DNA for the CDR3 is TGCGCCAGCAGCCAAGACGCCTCGCGAGGGGAGTGGGTGAGAGATACGCAGTATTTT.

This clone was seen ten or more times. This rearrangement joins TRBV2 to TRBJ1-4; D is unresolved. Between the trimmed V and J ends, which lost 5 bases and 8 bases, there was a span of 30 bases. The CDR3 has 19 amino acids. CDR1 is SNHLY, CDR2 FYNNEI, per germline. The CDR3 sequence: CASSPIVPSDGPAREKLFF. Written as DNA, the CDR3 is TGTGCCAGCAGTCCTATAGTACCATCCGACGGCCCTGCACGCGAAAAACTGTTTTTT.

This clone was picked up many times. The chain links TRBV12-3 or TRBV12-4 to TRBJ2-7; D is unclear. The CDR3 runs 14 residues. Trimming shortened V by 3 bases and J by 3 bases, and 12 bases separated the two germline ends. As DNA, the CDR3 is TGTGCCAGCAGTTTTCGCGCTCAAGGCTACGAGCAGTACTTC. This translates into CASSFRAQGYEQYF.

Ten or more counts support this clone. The gene calls are TRBV6-1 and TRBJ2-7; D possibly corresponds to TRBD2 (6 bases). The V end lost 10 bases, the J end lost 3 bases, and 19 bases lay between the germline ends. The CDR3 has 14 residues. Germline V gives CDR1 MNHNS, CDR2 SASEGT. CDR3 region: CATRDPAGIYEQYF. The CDR3 bases are TGTGCCACCAGAGACCCAGCGGGTATCTACGAGCAGTACTTC.

This clone was observed at least ten times. The V call is TRBV24-1, the J call TRBJ2-3; TRBD1 might be the D (6 bases). The V and J ends lost 6 bases and 2 bases respectively, with 8 bases between them. The CDR3 runs to 13 residues. Germline CDR1 and CDR2: KGHDR and SFDVKD. The DNA for the CDR3 is TGTGCCACCAGTAGGACAGACACAGATACGCAGTATTTT. Residues: CATSRTDTDTQYF.

There are many counts of this clone. In DNA form, the CDR3 reads TGTGCCAGCAGCTTATACAGCCCCCAGGAGGCTGAGCAGTTCTTC. This sequence encodes CASSLYSPQEAEQFF. This chain connects TRBV7-6 to TRBJ2-1; tentatively, D is TRBD2 (5 bases). CDR3 length: 15 residues. The ends were cut back, 2 bases at V and 9 bases at J, with 17 bases in the middle. Germline V gives CDR1 SGHVS, CDR2 FNYEAQ.

This clone has ten or more counts. Other DNA sequences in this sample translate to the same CDR3. This chain connects TRBV5-1 to TRBJ2-5; 8 bases map to TRBD1. CDR1 and CDR2 from the germline V gene are SGHRS and YFSETQ. The CDR3 sequence is 15 residues long. V was pared by 5 bases and J by 3 bases, with 9 bases of the junction left unmatched. CDR3 sequence reads: CASRNQGAGEETQYF. The CDR3 coding sequence is TGCGCCAGCAGAAATCAGGGGGCAGGGGAAGAGACCCAGTACTTC.

This clone occurred many times. The chain uses TRBV30 and TRBJ1-2; D not certain. CDR1 GTSNPN and CDR2 SVGIG come from the germline V gene (reference sequence). This CDR3 comprises 11 residues. V lost 1 base and J 4 bases, leaving 4 bases between the germline ends. The CDR3 nucleotides are TGTGCCTGGAGTGGCCTCTATGGCTACACCTTC. Translated: CAWSGLYGYTF. Together with reference TRBV30 and TRBJ1-2, the CDR3 gives the full variable domain: SQTIHQWPATLVQPVGSPLSLECTVEGTSNPNLYWYRQAAGRGLQLLFYSVGIGQISSEVPQNLSASRPQDRQFILSSKKLLLSDSGFYLCAWSGLYGYTFGSGTRLTVV.

This clone was detected many times. This sequence joins TRBV6-1 and TRBJ2-5, with unresolved D. With 8 bases removed from V and 8 bases from J, the gap between germline ends came to 15 bases. The CDR3 covers 12 residues. From germline, CDR1 is MNHNS and CDR2 SASEGT. The CDR3: CASQARVGTQYF. The DNA of the CDR3 is TGTGCCAGCCAGGCAAGAGTTGGAACCCAGTACTTC.

This clone showed up many times. The V and J genes are TRBV7-2 and TRBJ2-1; unclear D gene. The CDR3 totals 13 residues. Trimming removed 5 bases from V and 5 bases from J, with 10 bases in between. The germline V gene encodes CDR1 SGHTA and CDR2 FQGNSA. CDR3 region: CASSLLLDNEQFF. CDR3 sequence (DNA): TGTGCCAGCAGCCTGTTGTTAGACAATGAGCAGTTCTTC.